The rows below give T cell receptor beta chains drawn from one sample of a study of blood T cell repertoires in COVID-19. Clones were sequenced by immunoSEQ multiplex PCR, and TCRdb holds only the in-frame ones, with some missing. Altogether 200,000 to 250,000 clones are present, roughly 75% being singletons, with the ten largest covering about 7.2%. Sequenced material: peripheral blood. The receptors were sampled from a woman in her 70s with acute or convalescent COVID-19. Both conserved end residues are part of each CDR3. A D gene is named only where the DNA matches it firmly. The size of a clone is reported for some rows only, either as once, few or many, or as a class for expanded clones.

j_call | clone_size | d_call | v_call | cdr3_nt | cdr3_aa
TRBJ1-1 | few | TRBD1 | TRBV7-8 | TGTGCCAGCGGGGACAGGGGATTCCGGAACACTGAAGCTTTCTTT | CASGDRGFRNTEAFF
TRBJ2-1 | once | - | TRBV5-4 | TGTGCCAGCAGCTTGGACATTAGCGGAAATGAGCAGTTCTTC | CASSLDISGNEQFF
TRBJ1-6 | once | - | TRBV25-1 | TGTGCCAGCAGTGAATATACAGATTATAATTCACCCCTCCACTTT | CASSEYTDYNSPLHF
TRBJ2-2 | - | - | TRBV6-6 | TGTGCCAGCGTACAGGGTTCGAACACCGGGGAGCTGTTTTTT | CASVQGSNTGELFF
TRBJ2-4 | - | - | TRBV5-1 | TGCGCCAGCTCCCAGGACAGTAGAAACATTCAGTACTTC | CASSQDSRNIQYF
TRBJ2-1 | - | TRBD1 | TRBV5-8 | TGTGCCAGCAGCTCCTATCGGGACAGGGGGCTTGGTGAGCAGTTCTTC | CASSSYRDRGLGEQFF
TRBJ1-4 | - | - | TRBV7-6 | TGTGCCAGCCGACAATCAGGAGCCCGGGGGGAAAAACTGTTTTTT | CASRQSGARGEKLFF
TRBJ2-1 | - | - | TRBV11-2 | TGTGCCAGCAGCTCCTTCCCCTGGGGCTTGCAATACAATGAGCAGTTCTTC | CASSSFPWGLQYNEQFF
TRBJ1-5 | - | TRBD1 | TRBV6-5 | TGTGCCAGCAAAAGCCAGGGGGCAAGCAATCAGCCCCAGCATTTT | CASKSQGASNQPQHF
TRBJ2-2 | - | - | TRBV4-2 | TGTGCCAGCAGCCAACGTCTGGCGGGGACGAACACCGGGGAGCTGTTTTTT | CASSQRLAGTNTGELFF
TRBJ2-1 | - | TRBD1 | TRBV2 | TGTGCCAGCAGTGTCCGAGACAGGGGTACGAATGAGCAGTTCTTC | CASSVRDRGTNEQFF
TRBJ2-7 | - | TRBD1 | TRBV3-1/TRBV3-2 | TGTGCCAGCAGCCTGTTATTCAGGGGGCAGTACGAGCAGTACTTC | CASSLLFRGQYEQYF
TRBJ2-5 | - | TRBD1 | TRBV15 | TGTGCCACCAGCAAGTGGAAACCGGGACAGGGCGCGGAAGAGACCCAGTACTTC | CATSKWKPGQGAEETQYF
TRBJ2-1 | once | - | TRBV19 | TGTGCCAGTAGTACGACGGACTACCTGACCTACAATGAGCAGTTCTTC | CASSTTDYLTYNEQFF
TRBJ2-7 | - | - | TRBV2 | TGTGCCAGCGCCGGACAGGGCGGGGGTTTCAATCCCGAGCAGTACTTC | CASAGQGGGFNPEQYF
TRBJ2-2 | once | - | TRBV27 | TGTGCCAGCAGTTTATCCCGGGAGCGCGCGAACACCGGGGAGCTGTTTTTT | CASSLSRERANTGELFF
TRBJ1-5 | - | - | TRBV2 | TGTGCCAGCAGGCAGGGTCCTAATAGCAATCAGCCCCAGCATTTT | CASRQGPNSNQPQHF
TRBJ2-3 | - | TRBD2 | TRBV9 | TGTGCCAGCAGCCCCGGGACTAGCGGGGATACGCAGTATTTT | CASSPGTSGDTQYF
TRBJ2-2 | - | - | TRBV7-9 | TGTGCCAGCAGCTTTAAAGGGGACACCGGGGAGCTGTTTTTT | CASSFKGDTGELFF
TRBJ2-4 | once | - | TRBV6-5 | TGTGCCAGCAGTTTAGGCAGGGCAGTAGACATTCAGTACTTC | CASSLGRAVDIQYF
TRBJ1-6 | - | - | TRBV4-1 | TGCGCCAGCAGCCCCGACAGAGGTCCCCTCCACTTT | CASSPDRGPLHF
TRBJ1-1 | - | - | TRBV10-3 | TGTGCCATCAGTGGTATCTTGAAATTTGGTTCGGGGAACACTGAAGCTTTCTTT | CAISGILKFGSGNTEAFF
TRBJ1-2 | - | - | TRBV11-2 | TGTGCCAGCAGGGACAACAGCTATGGCTACACCTTC | CASRDNSYGYTF
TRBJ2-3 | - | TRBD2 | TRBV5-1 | TGCGCCAGCAGCTCCTCAGGAGTGGCGGGGGGGCTGAATACGCAGTATTTT | CASSSSGVAGGLNTQYF
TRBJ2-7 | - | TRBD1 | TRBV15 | TGTGCCACCAGCAGAGGTGACAGGGTCTTGGGCGAGCAGTACTTC | CATSRGDRVLGEQYF
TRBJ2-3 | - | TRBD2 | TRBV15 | TGTGCCACCAGCAGAGAACTAGCGGGGGGAATAGGTACGCAGTATTTT | CATSRELAGGIGTQYF
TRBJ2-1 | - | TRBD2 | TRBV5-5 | TGTGCCAGCCGTACGGGACTAGCGGGGGGGCGGTCCTACAATGAGCAGTTCTTC | CASRTGLAGGRSYNEQFF
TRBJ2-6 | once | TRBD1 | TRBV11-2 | TGTGCCAGCAGCCCGGGGACAGTCGTCTACTCTGGGGCCAACGTCCTGACTTTC | CASSPGTVVYSGANVLTF
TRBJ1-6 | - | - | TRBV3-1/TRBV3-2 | TGTGCCAGCAGCCCTCGTCAGGGGAATAATTCACCCCTCCACTTT | CASSPRQGNNSPLHF